Listed here are 6 T cell receptor beta chains from one sample, sequenced in a study of identical twins. TCRdb redid the calling of the 5' RACE reads with MiXCR, one entry per CDR3 protein. The sample comprises about 530,000 distinct CDR3 sequences, more than 20% of which are singletons, and approximately 0.48% rests with the top ten. This sample was shared with a second study, whose subject was yellow fever vaccine responses in identical twins.

Sequenced: CD4+ T cells sorted from blood. Receptors were obtained from a woman between 18 and 29 years old in good health.

The genes are TRBV7-9 and TRBJ1-1; D remains ambiguous. The V and J ends lost 7 bases and 3 bases respectively, with 12 bases between them. The CDR3 has 13 amino acids. From germline, CDR1 is SEHNR and CDR2 FQNEAQ (reference sequence). This chain's CDR3 is CASKWGTDTEAFF. CDR3 coding DNA: TGTGCCAGCAAGTGGGGTACAGACACTGAAGCTTTCTTT.

This clonotype was counted a few times. The chain recombines TRBV24-1 with TRBJ2-3, with 13 bases identical to TRBD2. Trimming at V came to 7 bases and at J to 2 bases, leaving 8 bases not matched to a gene. Germline lookup yields CDR1 KGHDR and CDR2 SFDVKD. This CDR3 has 17 residues. For the CDR3, the DNA is TGTGCCACCAGCTCTTTACTAGCGGGAGGGATCACAGATACGCAGTATTTT. The encoded protein is CATSSLLAGGITDTQYF.

This clonotype was counted a few times. The J gene is TRBJ2-3, the V gene TRBV2; 8 bases map to TRBD1. The CDR3 is 15 amino acids. Germline-derived CDR1 and CDR2 are SNHLY and FYNNEI. V trimming: 4 bases; J trimming: 4 bases; junction bases outside the gene matches: 7. CDR3 DNA sequence: TGTGCCAGCAGTGGACAGGGGCGTACCTCAGATACGCAGTATTTT. This encodes CASSGQGRTSDTQYF.

This clonotype was detected only a few times. The genes are TRBV20-1 and TRBJ2-3; 10 bases fit TRBD1. The CDR3 contains 15 residues. The germline CDR1 and CDR2 sequences are DFQATT and SNEGSKA (reference sequence). V dropped 6 bases and J dropped 1; count of bases not matched to a gene: 7. This CDR3 reads CSARGDRGGTDTQYF. The CDR3 nucleotides read TGCAGTGCAAGGGGGGACAGGGGAGGCACAGATACGCAGTATTTT.

The chain employs TRBV28 and TRBJ2-7, with D hard to call. The germline gives CDR1 MDHEN, CDR2 SYDVKM. The CDR3 extends over 14 amino acids. V was pared by 3 bases and J by 2 bases, with 11 bases between. CDR3: CASSLIRDPYEQYF. The CDR3 bases are TGTGCCAGCAGTTTGATCCGTGATCCCTACGAGCAGTACTTC.

The CDR3 here is CASSPRANQAGELFF. The CDR3 bases are TGTGCCAGCTCCCCCCGGGCTAACCAGGCCGGGGAGCTGTTTTTT. This chain connects TRBV11-2 to TRBJ2-2; D not resolved. The CDR3 contains 15 residues. The V end was cut by 8 bases, the J end by 6 bases, with 19 bases between. The germline CDR1 and CDR2 sequences are SGHAT and FQNNGV.